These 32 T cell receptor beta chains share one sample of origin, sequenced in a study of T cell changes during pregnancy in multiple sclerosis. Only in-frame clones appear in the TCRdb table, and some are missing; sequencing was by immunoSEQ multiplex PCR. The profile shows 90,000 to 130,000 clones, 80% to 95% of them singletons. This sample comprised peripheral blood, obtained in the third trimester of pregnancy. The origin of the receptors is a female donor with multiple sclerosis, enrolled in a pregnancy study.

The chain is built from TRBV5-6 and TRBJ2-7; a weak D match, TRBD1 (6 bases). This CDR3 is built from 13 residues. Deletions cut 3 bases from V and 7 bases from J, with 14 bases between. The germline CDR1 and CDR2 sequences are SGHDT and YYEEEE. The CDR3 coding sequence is TGTGCCAGCAGCTCGACAGGTACGGGGGAGCAGTACTTC. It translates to CASSSTGTGEQYF.

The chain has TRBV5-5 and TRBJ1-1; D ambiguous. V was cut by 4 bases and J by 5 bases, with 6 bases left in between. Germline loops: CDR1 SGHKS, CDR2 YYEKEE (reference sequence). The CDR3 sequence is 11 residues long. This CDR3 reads CASSLATEAFF. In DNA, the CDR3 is TGTGCCAGCAGCCTGGCAACTGAAGCTTTCTTT.

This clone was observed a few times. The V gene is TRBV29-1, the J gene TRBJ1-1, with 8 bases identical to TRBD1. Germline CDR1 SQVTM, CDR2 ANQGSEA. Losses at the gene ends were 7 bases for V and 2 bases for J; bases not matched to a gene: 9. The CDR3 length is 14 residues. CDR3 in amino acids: CSAQAGTGNTEAFF. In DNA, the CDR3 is TGCAGCGCTCAAGCCGGGACAGGTAACACTGAAGCTTTCTTT. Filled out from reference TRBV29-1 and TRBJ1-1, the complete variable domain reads SAVISQKPSRDICQRGTSLTIQCQVDSQVTMMFWYRQQPGQSLTLIATANQGSEATYESGFVIDKFPISRPNLTFSTLTVSNMSPEDSSIYLCSAQAGTGNTEAFFGQGTRLTVV.

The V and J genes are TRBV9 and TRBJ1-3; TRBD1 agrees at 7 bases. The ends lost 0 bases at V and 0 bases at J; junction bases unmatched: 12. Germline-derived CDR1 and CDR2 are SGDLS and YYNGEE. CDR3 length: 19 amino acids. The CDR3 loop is CASSVGVRTGWHSGNTIYF. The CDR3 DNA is TGTGCCAGCAGCGTAGGGGTTCGGACAGGATGGCACTCTGGAAACACCATATATTTT. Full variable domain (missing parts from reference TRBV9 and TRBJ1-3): DSGVTQTPKHLITATGQRVTLRCSPRSGDLSVYWYQQSLDQGLQFLIQYYNGEERAKGNILERFSAQQFPDLHSELNLSSLELGDSALYFCASSVGVRTGWHSGNTIYFGEGSWLTVV.

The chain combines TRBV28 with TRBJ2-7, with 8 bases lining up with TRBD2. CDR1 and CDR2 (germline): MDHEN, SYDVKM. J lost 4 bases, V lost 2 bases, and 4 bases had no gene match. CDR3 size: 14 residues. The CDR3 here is CASSLIAGLYEQYF. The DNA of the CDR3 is TGTGCCAGCAGTTTAATAGCGGGGCTTTACGAGCAGTACTTC.

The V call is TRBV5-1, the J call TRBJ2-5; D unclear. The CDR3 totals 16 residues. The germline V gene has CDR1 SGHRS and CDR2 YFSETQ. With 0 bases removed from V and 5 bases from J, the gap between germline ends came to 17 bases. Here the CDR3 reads CASSLAVGLTAETQYF. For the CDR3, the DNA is TGCGCCAGCAGCTTGGCCGTCGGTCTAACTGCGGAGACCCAGTACTTC.

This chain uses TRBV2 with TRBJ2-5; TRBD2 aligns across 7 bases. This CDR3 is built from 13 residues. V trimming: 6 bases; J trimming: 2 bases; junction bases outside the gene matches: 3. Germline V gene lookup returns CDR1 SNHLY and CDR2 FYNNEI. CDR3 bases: TGTGCCAGCAGCCGGGGACTACAAGAGACCCAGTACTTC. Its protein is CASSRGLQETQYF.

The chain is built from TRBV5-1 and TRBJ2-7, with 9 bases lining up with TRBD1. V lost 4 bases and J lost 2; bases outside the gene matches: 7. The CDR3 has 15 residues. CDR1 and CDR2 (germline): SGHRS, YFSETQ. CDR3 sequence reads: CASSDQGQGPYEQYF. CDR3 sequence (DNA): TGCGCCAGCAGCGACCAGGGACAGGGTCCCTACGAGCAGTACTTC.

The CDR3 DNA reads TGTGCCAGCAGCGTAGAGGGGCAGGGCTCCTACGAGCAGTACTTC. As protein: CASSVEGQGSYEQYF. This rearrangement joins TRBV9 to TRBJ2-7, with a weak D call TRBD1 (5 bases). The germline V and J ends were trimmed by 0 bases and 0 bases, with 10 bases remaining between them. CDR1 and CDR2 from the germline V gene are SGDLS and YYNGEE. This CDR3 region has 15 residues. The full variable domain, in which reference TRBV9 and TRBJ2-7 provide the parts outside the CDR3, is DSGVTQTPKHLITATGQRVTLRCSPRSGDLSVYWYQQSLDQGLQFLIQYYNGEERAKGNILERFSAQQFPDLHSELNLSSLELGDSALYFCASSVEGQGSYEQYFGPGTRLTVT.

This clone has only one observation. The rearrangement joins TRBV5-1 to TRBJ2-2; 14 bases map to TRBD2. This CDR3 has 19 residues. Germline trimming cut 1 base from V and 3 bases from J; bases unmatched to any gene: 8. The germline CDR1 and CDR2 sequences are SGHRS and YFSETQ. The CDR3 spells CASSLTGTSGGSHTGELFF. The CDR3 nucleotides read TGCGCCAGCAGCTTGACGGGGACTAGCGGGGGTTCGCACACCGGGGAGCTGTTTTTT.

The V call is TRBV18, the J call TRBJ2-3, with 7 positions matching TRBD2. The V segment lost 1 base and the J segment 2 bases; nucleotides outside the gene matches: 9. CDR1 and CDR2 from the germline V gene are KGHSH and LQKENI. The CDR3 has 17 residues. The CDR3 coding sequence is TGTGCCAGCTCACCACTCCGGGCAGCGGGGTTCACAGATACGCAGTATTTT. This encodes CASSPLRAAGFTDTQYF.

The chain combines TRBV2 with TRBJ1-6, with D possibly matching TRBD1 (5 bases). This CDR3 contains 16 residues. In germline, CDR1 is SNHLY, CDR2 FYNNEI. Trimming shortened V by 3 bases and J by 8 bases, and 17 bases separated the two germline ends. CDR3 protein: CASSERGGRTDSPLHF. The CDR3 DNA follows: TGTGCCAGCAGTGAGCGGGGGGGACGGACTGATTCACCCCTCCACTTT.

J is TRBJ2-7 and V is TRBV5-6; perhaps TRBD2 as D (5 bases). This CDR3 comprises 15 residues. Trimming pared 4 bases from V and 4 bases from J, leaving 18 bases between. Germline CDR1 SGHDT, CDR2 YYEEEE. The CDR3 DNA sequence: TGTGCCAGCAGCCCCGGGGAAGAAGGGTTTTACGAGCAGTACTTC. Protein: CASSPGEEGFYEQYF.

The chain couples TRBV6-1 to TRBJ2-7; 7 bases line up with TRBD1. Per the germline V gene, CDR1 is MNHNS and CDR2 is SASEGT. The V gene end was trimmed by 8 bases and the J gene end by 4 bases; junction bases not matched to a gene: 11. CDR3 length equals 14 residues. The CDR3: CASALGDRDYEQYF. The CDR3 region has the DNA TGTGCCAGCGCCCTGGGAGACAGGGATTACGAGCAGTACTTC.

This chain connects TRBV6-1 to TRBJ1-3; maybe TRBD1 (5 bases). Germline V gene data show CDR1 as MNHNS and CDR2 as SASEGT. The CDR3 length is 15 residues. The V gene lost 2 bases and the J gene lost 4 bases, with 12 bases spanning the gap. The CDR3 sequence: CASSEWGDSGNTIYF. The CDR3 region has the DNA TGTGCCAGCAGTGAATGGGGTGACAGCGGAAACACCATATATTTT.

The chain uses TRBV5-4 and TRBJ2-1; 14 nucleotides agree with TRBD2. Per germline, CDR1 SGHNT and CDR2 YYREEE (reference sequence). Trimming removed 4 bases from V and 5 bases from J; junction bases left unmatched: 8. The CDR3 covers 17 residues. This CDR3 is CASSRETSGRGNNEQFF. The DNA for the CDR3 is TGTGCCAGCAGCCGAGAGACTAGCGGGAGGGGAAACAATGAGCAGTTCTTC.

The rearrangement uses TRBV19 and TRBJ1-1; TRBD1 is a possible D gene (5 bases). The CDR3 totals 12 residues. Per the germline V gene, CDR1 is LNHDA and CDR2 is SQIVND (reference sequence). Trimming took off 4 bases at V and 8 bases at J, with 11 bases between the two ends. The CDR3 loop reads CASSRGQGEAFF. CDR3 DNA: TGTGCCAGTAGTAGAGGACAAGGCGAAGCTTTCTTT.

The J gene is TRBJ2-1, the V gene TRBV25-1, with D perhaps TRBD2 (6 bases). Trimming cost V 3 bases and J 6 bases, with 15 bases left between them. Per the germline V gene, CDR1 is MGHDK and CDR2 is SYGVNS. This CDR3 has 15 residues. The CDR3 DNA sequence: TGTGCCAGCAGTGAGGGAGGTGGAGGCCCCAATGAGCAGTTCTTC. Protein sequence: CASSEGGGGPNEQFF.

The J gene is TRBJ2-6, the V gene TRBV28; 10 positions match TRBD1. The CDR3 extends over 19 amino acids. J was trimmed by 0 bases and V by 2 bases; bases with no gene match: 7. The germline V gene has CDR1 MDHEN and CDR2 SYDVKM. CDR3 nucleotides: TGTGCCAGCAGTTTACCTCGGACAGGGGGGGCCTCTGGGGCCAACGTCCTGACTTTC. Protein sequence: CASSLPRTGGASGANVLTF. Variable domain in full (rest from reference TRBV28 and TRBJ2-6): DVKVTQSSRYLVKRTGEKVFLECVQDMDHENMFWYRQDPGLGLRLIYFSYDVKMKEKGDIPEGYSVSREKKERFSLILESASTNQTSMYLCASSLPRTGGASGANVLTFGAGSRLTVL.

The CDR3 here is CASSLASGMNTEAFF. The CDR3 DNA is TGTGCCAGCAGCTTAGCGTCGGGAATGAACACTGAAGCTTTCTTT. The chain employs TRBV7-9 and TRBJ1-1; D is unclear. This CDR3 region has 15 residues. V was clipped by 0 bases and J by 0 bases, with 8 bases between them. Germline V gene sequence: CDR1 SEHNR, CDR2 FQNEAQ (reference sequence).

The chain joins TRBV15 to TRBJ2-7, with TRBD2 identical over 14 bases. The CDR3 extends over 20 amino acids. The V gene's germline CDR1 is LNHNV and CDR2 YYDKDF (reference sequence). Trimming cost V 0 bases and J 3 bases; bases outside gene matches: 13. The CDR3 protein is CATSRDISGLAGGLVYEQYF. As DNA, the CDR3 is TGTGCCACCAGCAGAGATATCTCCGGACTAGCGGGAGGATTGGTCTACGAGCAGTACTTC.

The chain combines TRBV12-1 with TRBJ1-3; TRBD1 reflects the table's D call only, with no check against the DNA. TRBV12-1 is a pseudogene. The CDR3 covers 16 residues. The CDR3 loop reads CASRRPGTGGTNTIYF. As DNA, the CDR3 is TGTGCCAGCAGACGGCCTGGGACAGGGGGCACGAACACCATATATTTT.

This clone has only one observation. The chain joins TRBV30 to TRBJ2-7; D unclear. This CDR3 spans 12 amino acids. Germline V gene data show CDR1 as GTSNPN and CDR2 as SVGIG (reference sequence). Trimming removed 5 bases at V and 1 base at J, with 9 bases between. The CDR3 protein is CAWEKSSYEQYF. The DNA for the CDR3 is TGTGCCTGGGAGAAGAGTTCCTACGAGCAGTACTTC.

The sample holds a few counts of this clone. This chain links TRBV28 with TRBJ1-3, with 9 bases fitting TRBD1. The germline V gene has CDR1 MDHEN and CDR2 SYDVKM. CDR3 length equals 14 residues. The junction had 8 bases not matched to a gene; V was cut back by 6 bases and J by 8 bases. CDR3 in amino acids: CASRDNRGLDTIYF. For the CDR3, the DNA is TGTGCCAGCAGGGATAACAGGGGGCTGGACACCATATATTTT.

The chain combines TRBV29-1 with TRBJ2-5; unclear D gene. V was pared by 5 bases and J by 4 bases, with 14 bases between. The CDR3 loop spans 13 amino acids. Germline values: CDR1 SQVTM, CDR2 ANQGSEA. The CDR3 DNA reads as TGCAGCGTTAAGTCTCGACTTCGAGAGACCCAGTACTTC. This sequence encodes CSVKSRLRETQYF. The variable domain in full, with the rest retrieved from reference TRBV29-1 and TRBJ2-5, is SAVISQKPSRDICQRGTSLTIQCQVDSQVTMMFWYRQQPGQSLTLIATANQGSEATYESGFVIDKFPISRPNLTFSTLTVSNMSPEDSSIYLCSVKSRLRETQYFGPGTRLLVL.

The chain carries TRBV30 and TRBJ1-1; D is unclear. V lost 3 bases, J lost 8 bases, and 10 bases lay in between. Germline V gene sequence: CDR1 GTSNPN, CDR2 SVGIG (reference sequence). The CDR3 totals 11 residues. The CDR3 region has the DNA TGTGCCTGGAGCCCACTGACAGAAGCTTTCTTT. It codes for CAWSPLTEAFF.

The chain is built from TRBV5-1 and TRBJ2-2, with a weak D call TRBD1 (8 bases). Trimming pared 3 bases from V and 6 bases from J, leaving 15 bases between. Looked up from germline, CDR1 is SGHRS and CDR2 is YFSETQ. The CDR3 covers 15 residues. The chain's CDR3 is CASSSWTGRAGELFF. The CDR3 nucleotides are TGCGCCAGCAGCTCCTGGACAGGGAGGGCCGGGGAGCTGTTTTTT.

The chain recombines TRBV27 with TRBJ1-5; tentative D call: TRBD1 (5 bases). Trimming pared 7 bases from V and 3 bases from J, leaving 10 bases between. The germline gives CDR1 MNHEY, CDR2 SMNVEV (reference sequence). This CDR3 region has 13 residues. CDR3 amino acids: CASTKGPNQPQHF. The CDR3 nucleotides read TGTGCCAGCACCAAGGGGCCCAATCAGCCCCAGCATTTT.

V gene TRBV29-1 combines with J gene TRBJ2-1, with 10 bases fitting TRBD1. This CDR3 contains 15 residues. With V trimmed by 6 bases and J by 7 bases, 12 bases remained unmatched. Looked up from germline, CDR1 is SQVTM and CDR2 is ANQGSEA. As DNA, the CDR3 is TGCAGCGTAGCACCGGGACAGGGGAGGGGAAATGAGCAGTTCTTC. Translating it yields CSVAPGQGRGNEQFF.

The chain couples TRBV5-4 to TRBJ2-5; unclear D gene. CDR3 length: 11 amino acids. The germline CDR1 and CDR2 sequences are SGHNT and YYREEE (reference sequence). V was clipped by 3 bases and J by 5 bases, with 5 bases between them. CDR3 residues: CASSSLETQYF. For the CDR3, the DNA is TGTGCCAGCAGCTCCCTGGAGACCCAGTACTTC.

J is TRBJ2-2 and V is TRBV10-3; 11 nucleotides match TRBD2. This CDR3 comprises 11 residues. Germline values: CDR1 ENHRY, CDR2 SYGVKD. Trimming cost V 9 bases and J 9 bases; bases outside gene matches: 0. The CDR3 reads CAMTSGRELFF. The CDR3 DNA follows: TGTGCCATGACTAGCGGGAGGGAGCTGTTTTTT.

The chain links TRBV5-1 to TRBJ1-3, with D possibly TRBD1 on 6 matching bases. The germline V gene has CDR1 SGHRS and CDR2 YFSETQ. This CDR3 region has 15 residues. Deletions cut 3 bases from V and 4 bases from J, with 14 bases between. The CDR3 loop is CASSWGPRGGNTIYF. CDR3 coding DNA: TGCGCCAGCAGCTGGGGGCCGAGGGGAGGAAACACCATATATTTT.